These 9 T cell receptor beta chains originate from one sample sequenced in a study of T cells in Graves' hyperthyroidism and ophthalmopathy. Amplified TCR beta CDR3 regions derived from RNA transcripts. First-round RT-PCR targeting the TCR CDR3 was performed with the HTBI primer set. TCRdb independently ran MiXCR on the multiplex PCR reads; one entry per CDR3 protein. This sample yields around 300,000 distinct CDR3 sequences, of which 12% to 15% are seen a single time; roughly 35% belongs to the top ten. Sequences were obtained from blood. The receptors here all came from a woman aged 40 to 55 with Graves' ophthalmopathy.

The chain carries TRBV5-5 and TRBJ2-2; tentative D call: TRBD1 (6 bases). Germline V gives CDR1 SGHKS, CDR2 YYEKEE (reference sequence). V lost 5 bases and J lost 2, with 10 bases in between. There are 14 residues in the CDR3. The CDR3 bases are TGTGCCAGCAGAGGGGACACCAACACCGGGGAGCTGTTTTTT. The encoded protein is CASRGDTNTGELFF.

This clonotype was observed at least ten times. The V and J genes are TRBV19 and TRBJ1-5; D perhaps matches TRBD1 (6 bases). V was shortened by 5 bases and J by 3 bases, with 11 bases between the two germline ends. The CDR3 has 14 amino acids. Germline CDR1 reads LNHDA; CDR2 reads SQIVND (reference sequence). CDR3: CASSSRQDNQPQHF. For the CDR3, the DNA is TGTGCCAGTAGTTCCCGACAGGACAATCAGCCCCAGCATTTT.

The rearrangement uses TRBV6-1 and TRBJ2-7, with TRBD2 as a possible D gene (6 bases). The germline gives CDR1 MNHNS, CDR2 SASEGT. The CDR3 loop spans 15 amino acids. V lost 5 bases and J lost 2, with 16 bases in between. The CDR3 reads CASSSPGGRTYEQYF. The CDR3 DNA reads as TGTGCCAGCAGTTCCCCTGGGGGGAGAACCTACGAGCAGTACTTC.

The chain employs TRBV5-1 and TRBJ1-1; 7 bases align to TRBD1. V gave up 0 bases and J gave up 8 bases; unmatched junction bases: 7. This CDR3 is 14 amino acids long. The V gene's germline CDR1 is SGHRS and CDR2 YFSETQ. The CDR3 loop is CASSLDPGGGEAFF. The CDR3 nucleotides are TGCGCCAGCAGCTTGGATCCAGGGGGTGGCGAAGCTTTCTTT.

The chain uses TRBV9 and TRBJ2-6; D tentatively fits TRBD1 or TRBD2 (5 bases each). CDR1 SGDLS and CDR2 YYNGEE come from the germline V gene. Trimming removed 4 bases from V and 1 base from J, with 9 bases in between. The length of the CDR3 is 15 residues. This CDR3 reads CASSPWGSGANVLTF. The CDR3 DNA sequence: TGTGCCAGCAGCCCATGGGGGTCTGGGGCCAACGTCCTGACTTTC.

The V gene is TRBV6-1, the J gene TRBJ2-5; 11 bases fit TRBD2. The junction had 10 bases not matched to a gene; V was cut back by 6 bases and J by 4 bases. Germline-derived CDR1 and CDR2 are MNHNS and SASEGT. The CDR3 runs 16 residues. CDR3 region: CASSPTSGGLGETQYF. CDR3 DNA sequence: TGTGCCAGCAGCCCCACTAGCGGGGGTTTGGGAGAGACCCAGTACTTC.

This clonotype was seen ten or more times. The chain recombines TRBV7-6 with TRBJ2-3; TRBD1 matches 12 bases. The CDR3 loop spans 16 amino acids. Germline loops: CDR1 SGHVS, CDR2 FNYEAQ. V lost 3 bases, J lost 6 bases, and 7 bases stayed unmatched. The CDR3 region has the DNA TGTGCCAGCAGCTTTGAAGGGACAGGGGGCATGGATACGCAGTATTTT. It translates to CASSFEGTGGMDTQYF.

The chain couples TRBV5-5 to TRBJ2-4; D gene ambiguous. The CDR3 is 17 amino acids. V was pared by 0 bases and J by 3 bases, with 16 bases between. Germline values: CDR1 SGHKS, CDR2 YYEKEE (reference sequence). The CDR3 spells CASSLVGSTLFKNIQYF. In DNA form, the CDR3 reads TGTGCCAGCAGCTTGGTTGGATCCACGCTATTCAAAAACATTCAGTACTTC.

In its sample, this clonotype was seen many times. The chain carries TRBV29-1 and TRBJ2-7; D is unclear. Germline V gene data show CDR1 as SQVTM and CDR2 as ANQGSEA. The CDR3 sequence is 14 residues long. V was cut by 4 bases and J by 3 bases, with 16 bases left in between. For the CDR3, the DNA is TGCAGCGTTGTTGGGGTGAGTGGGTACTACGAGCAGTACTTC. Its translation is CSVVGVSGYYEQYF.